This TCR beta chain was identified in a study of blood T cell repertoires in COVID-19. About the research overall: The United States, Italy and Spain were the sources of the acute and convalescent COVID-19 samples. PBMCs, B-cell-depleted T cells, or T cells provided the cDNA or gDNA that made up the material.

Original methodology: Amplification of reference gene primers provided the estimated nucleated cell counts. Assay: immunoSEQ multiplex PCR; the TCRdb copy retains only in-frame clones and omits some. V, J and clone size derive from that table, while D and trimming were established from the DNA sequence. This table holds about 490,000 clones, approximately 83% found once. Germline V gene sequence: CDR1 LNHDA, CDR2 SQIVND (reference sequence). V dropped 6 bases and J dropped 1 base, with 17 bases sitting between them. The CDR3 totals 16 residues. Sequences were obtained from peripheral blood. The TCR sequence derives from a human donor in a cohort sampled during active COVID-19. J is TRBJ2-3 and V is TRBV19; perhaps TRBD1 as D (5 bases). The CDR3 reads CASRGAGDIRTDTQYF. The CDR3 DNA follows: TGTGCCAGTAGAGGGGCAGGTGACATTCGCACAGATACGCAGTATTTT.